The text below deals with one TCR beta chain. CDR3 size: 13 residues. V dropped 5 bases and J dropped 3 bases, with 7 bases sitting between them. CDR1 is SGHTA and CDR2 is FQGNSA in the germline V gene. Authors' analysis steps: Using reference gene primer amplification, nucleated cell counts were estimated. Generated by immunoSEQ multiplex PCR, the TCRdb table keeps only in-frame clones and is missing some. V and J calls and clone size follow that table, whereas D and trimming were derived from the DNA. Of a few hundred thousand clones in the sample, nearly 90% were seen once. These data come from a study of blood T cell repertoires in COVID-19. Study overall: Researchers got acute and convalescent COVID-19 samples from the United States, Italy and Spain. PBMCs, B-cell-depleted T cells, or T cells provided the cDNA or gDNA that made up the material.

Material for sequencing was peripheral blood. The receptor was derived from a woman between 35 and 50 years old who had recovered from COVID-19. The chain combines TRBV7-2 with TRBJ2-2; perhaps TRBD1 as D (5 bases). The CDR3 here is CASSEQDTGELFF. DNA for the CDR3: TGTGCCAGCAGCGAACAGGACACCGGGGAGCTGTTTTTT.